This T cell receptor beta chain was obtained from a study of response to subunit inactivated influenza vaccine. Study-wide findings and caveats: Seasonal influenza vaccination, on each occasion, was suggested by the authors to recruit few new T cells.

Via MiXCR, TCRdb re-called the RT-PCR reads, giving one row per CDR3 protein. The sample contains some 800,000 distinct CDR3 sequences, 20% to 25% of which appear only once. A word on this clonotype: The antigen is unknown.

This clonotype originated in a man aged 50 to 59 who received an inactivated influenza vaccine. The sample was PBMCs from blood, taken roughly 5 days after vaccination.

The CDR3 DNA sequence: TGTGCCAGCAGCTTAGGGTCAGCCTCCCACCACACCTTC. Encoded protein: CASSLGSASHHTF. The chain has TRBV11-2 and TRBJ1-2; D gene ambiguous. CDR3 size: 13 residues. The germline CDR1 and CDR2 sequences are SGHAT and FQNNGV. Trimming removed 1 base at V and 12 bases at J, with 15 bases between.